This TCR beta chain stems from a study of T cell repertoires in cytomegalovirus infection. In the study overall: It was recently identified HLA-C-restricted and well-studied HLA-B-restricted CMV epitopes that the study used.

Points from the study as a whole: The study found HLA-C-restricted CMV-specific TCR beta clonotypes dominating the ex vivo response.

One entry per CDR3 protein results from TCRdb running MiXCR on the reads. This repertoire shows 300,000 to 400,000 distinct CDR3 sequences, 29% found once; its top ten account for 20%. Trimming at V came to 6 bases and at J to 13 bases, leaving 14 bases not matched to a gene. The length of the CDR3 is 13 residues. This clonotype has more than one count but fewer than ten. Its antigen is still unknown. The TCR was taken from a human donor in good health (CMV status not recorded). Some clones in this sample may be carry-over from other donors' samples. The source was cultured PBMCs, collected from culture after CMV antigen stimulation. J is TRBJ1-2 and V is TRBV7-1, with 7 bases identical to TRBD1. TRBV7-1 is marked as an open reading frame, function uncertain. CDR3 coding DNA: TGTGCCAGCAGTGTGGGACAGATATCATATGGCACCTTC. Translating gives CASSVGQISYGTF.